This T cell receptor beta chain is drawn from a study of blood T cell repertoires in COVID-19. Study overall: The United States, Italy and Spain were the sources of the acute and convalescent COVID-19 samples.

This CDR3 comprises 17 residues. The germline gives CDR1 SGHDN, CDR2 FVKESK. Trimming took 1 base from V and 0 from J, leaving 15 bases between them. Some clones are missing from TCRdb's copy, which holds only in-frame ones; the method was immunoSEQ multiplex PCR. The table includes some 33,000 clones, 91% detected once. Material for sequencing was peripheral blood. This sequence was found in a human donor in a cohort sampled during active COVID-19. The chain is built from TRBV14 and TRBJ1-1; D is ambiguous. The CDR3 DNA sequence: TGTGCCAGCAGCCAAGGGGGTCGGGAGTGGGTGAACACTGAAGCTTTCTTT. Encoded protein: CASSQGGREWVNTEAFF.